The 31 T cell receptor beta chains presented below share a single source sample, sequenced in a study of CD8 T cells in Susac syndrome (dated by TCRdb to between 2017 and 2020). Library creation used the immunoSEQ multiplex PCR assay. RNA was extracted with the RNeasy kit and about 0.5 to 1 ug was reverse transcribed using random hexamers. TCRdb reran the public reads through fastp at Q25 and MiXCR, keeping productive beta chains. Every distinct CDR3 protein forms one entry, paired with its most common genes and DNA. A total of 150,000 to 200,000 distinct CDR3 sequences appear in this sample, more than 85% of them only once. About 0.15% of the sample goes to the ten largest clones. The sequencing sample was made of CD8+ T cells from PBMCs. The source of these receptors is a human donor with Susac syndrome.

The chain combines TRBV9 with TRBJ2-3; D ambiguous. V shed 3 bases and J shed 7 bases, with 9 bases lying between them. The CDR3 runs to 12 residues. Germline assignment: CDR1 SGDLS and CDR2 YYNGEE. The CDR3 sequence: CASSGAQHTQYF. The CDR3 DNA sequence: TGTGCCAGCAGCGGAGCTCAGCATACGCAGTATTTT.

V gene TRBV11-1 combines with J gene TRBJ2-1; 7 bases line up with TRBD2. The CDR3 is 15 amino acids. Germline CDR1 reads SGHAT; CDR2 reads FQDESV (reference sequence). J was trimmed by 2 bases and V by 5 bases; bases with no gene match: 6. DNA of the CDR3: TGTGCCAGCAGCGCGTACGGACTAGCCTACAATGAGCAGTTCTTC. Translating gives CASSAYGLAYNEQFF. Supplemented by reference TRBV11-1 and TRBJ2-1, the full variable domain reads EAEVAQSPRYKITEKSQAVAFWCDPISGHATLYWYRQILGQGPELLVQFQDESVVDDSQLPKDRFSAERLKGVDSTLKIQPAELGDSAMYLCASSAYGLAYNEQFFGPGTRLTVL.

V and J are TRBV29-1 and TRBJ2-7; 8 bases match TRBD1. This CDR3 is built from 14 residues. Trimming removed 1 base from V and 0 bases from J; junction bases left unmatched: 2. Germline V gene sequence: CDR1 SQVTM, CDR2 ANQGSEA. The CDR3 loop reads CSVEGTGSSYEQYF. The DNA of the CDR3 is TGCAGCGTTGAAGGGACAGGGAGCTCCTACGAGCAGTACTTC.

The chain combines TRBV5-1 with TRBJ2-1, with no clear D. V shed 0 bases and J shed 2 bases, with 9 bases lying between them. Germline V gives CDR1 SGHRS, CDR2 YFSETQ. The CDR3 covers 15 residues. CDR3 residues: CASSLDNAPYNEQFF. The CDR3 nucleotides read TGCGCCAGCAGCTTGGATAACGCGCCCTACAATGAGCAGTTCTTC.

This chain joins TRBV6-5 and TRBJ2-2; D is possibly TRBD1 (6 bases). The CDR3 extends over 15 amino acids. Trimming took off 4 bases at V and 6 bases at J, with 15 bases between the two ends. Germline V lookup: CDR1 MNHEY, CDR2 SVGAGI. CDR3 residues: CASSLSGTLPGELFF. The DNA for the CDR3 is TGTGCCAGCAGTTTATCCGGGACACTCCCCGGGGAGCTGTTTTTT.

The count of this clonotype is one. J is TRBJ1-2 and V is TRBV5-6, with D possibly TRBD1 on 5 matching bases. The CDR3 consists of 13 residues. V lost 4 bases and J 11 bases, leaving 18 bases between the germline ends. Per the germline V gene, CDR1 is SGHDT and CDR2 is YYEEEE. This chain's CDR3 is CASSRGGVKRYTF. The CDR3 bases are TGTGCCAGCAGCCGGGGGGGAGTTAAGCGTTACACCTTC.

Written as DNA, the CDR3 is TGTGCCTGGAGCCGGGACAGGGCAAAGGAAAAACTGTTTTTT. Residues: CAWSRDRAKEKLFF. V usage is TRBV30 and J usage is TRBJ1-4, with 9 bases aligning to TRBD1. The CDR3 is 14 residues long. Losses at the gene ends were 3 bases for V and 8 bases for J; bases not matched to a gene: 7. Germline assignment: CDR1 GTSNPN and CDR2 SVGIG (reference sequence).

The V gene is TRBV9, the J gene TRBJ1-5; D gene uncertain. The germline CDR1 and CDR2 sequences are SGDLS and YYNGEE. This CDR3 is built from 14 residues. The V end lost 3 bases, the J end lost 2 bases, and 9 bases lay between the germline ends. The DNA of the CDR3 is TGTGCCAGCAGCGAAGGGAATCGCAATCAGCCCCAGCATTTT. Protein sequence: CASSEGNRNQPQHF.

V gene TRBV5-6 combines with J gene TRBJ2-3; 8 nucleotides agree with TRBD1. The CDR3 contains 15 residues. Germline V gene lookup returns CDR1 SGHDT and CDR2 YYEEEE. V gave up 4 bases and J gave up 6 bases; unmatched junction bases: 10. CDR3: CASSAGQVNWDTQYF. The CDR3, as DNA: TGTGCCAGCAGCGCGGGACAGGTAAACTGGGATACGCAGTATTTT. The variable domain in full, with the rest retrieved from reference TRBV5-6 and TRBJ2-3, is DAGVTQSPTHLIKTRGQQVTLRCSPKSGHDTVSWYQQALGQGPQFIFQYYEEEERQRGNFPDRFSGHQFPNYSSELNVNALLLGDSALYLCASSAGQVNWDTQYFGPGTRLTVL.

J is TRBJ2-2 and V is TRBV5-1; a possible D gene is TRBD1 (6 bases). Deletions cut 4 bases from V and 1 base from J, with 8 bases between. The CDR3 is 14 residues long. Germline V gene lookup returns CDR1 SGHRS and CDR2 YFSETQ. This chain's CDR3 is CASSQDRNTGELFF. The CDR3 DNA is TGCGCCAGCAGCCAGGACAGGAACACCGGGGAGCTGTTTTTT.

This sequence joins TRBV15 and TRBJ1-2; 9 bases align to TRBD1. Looked up from germline, CDR1 is LNHNV and CDR2 is YYDKDF (reference sequence). The CDR3 has 13 residues. The trim removed 4 bases at V and 10 bases at J, leaving 7 bases unmatched. The CDR3 here is CATSIRDRDPYTF. The CDR3 region has the DNA TGTGCCACCAGCATCCGGGACAGGGATCCCTACACCTTC.

This chain uses TRBV7-9 with TRBJ1-2; D is unclear. The CDR3 runs to 13 residues. V shed 0 bases and J shed 5 bases, with 7 bases lying between them. Germline V gives CDR1 SEHNR, CDR2 FQNEAQ (reference sequence). The CDR3 nucleotides are TGTGCCAGCAGCTTAGCAGATACTTATGGCTACACCTTC. It yields the protein CASSLADTYGYTF.

V gene TRBV30 combines with J gene TRBJ2-2; 9 bases line up with TRBD2. This CDR3 is 18 amino acids long. In germline, CDR1 is GTSNPN, CDR2 SVGIG (reference sequence). The V gene end was trimmed by 1 base and the J gene end by 5 bases; junction bases not matched to a gene: 14. The CDR3 sequence is CAWSAPPRLAGFTGELFF. CDR3 DNA: TGTGCCTGGAGTGCCCCACCCCGGCTAGCGGGGTTTACCGGGGAGCTGTTTTTT.

This chain connects TRBV13 to TRBJ2-7; 9 nucleotides line up with TRBD2. V trimming: 5 bases; J trimming: 2 bases; junction bases outside the gene matches: 7. CDR1 and CDR2 from the germline V gene are PRHDT and FYEKMQ (reference sequence). The CDR3 loop spans 15 amino acids. In DNA form, the CDR3 reads TGTGCCAGCAGCCCCGGTCGCGGGGGGGCCTACGAGCAGTACTTC. Its translation is CASSPGRGGAYEQYF.

V is TRBV29-1 and J is TRBJ2-7; 12 bases line up with TRBD2. Germline loops: CDR1 SQVTM, CDR2 ANQGSEA. The CDR3 runs to 16 residues. V was clipped by 6 bases and J by 3 bases; unmatched bases: 12. The CDR3 spells CSVSGTSGGTNYEQYF. The CDR3 nucleotides are TGCAGCGTGTCGGGTACTAGCGGGGGGACCAACTACGAGCAGTACTTC.

The V call is TRBV30, the J call TRBJ2-3; D uncertain. The CDR3 is 11 amino acids. Germline V gene data show CDR1 as GTSNPN and CDR2 as SVGIG (reference sequence). The V and J ends lost 4 bases and 2 bases respectively, with 4 bases between them. The CDR3 spells CAWTVTDTQYF. CDR3 DNA sequence: TGTGCCTGGACGGTCACAGATACGCAGTATTTT.

The chain recombines TRBV7-9 with TRBJ1-5; D possibly corresponds to TRBD1 (5 bases). Per the germline V gene, CDR1 is SEHNR and CDR2 is FQNEAQ (reference sequence). This CDR3 contains 14 residues. The V end lost 5 bases, the J end lost 5 bases, and 13 bases lay between the germline ends. CDR3 sequence reads: CASSVGTDDQPQHF. The CDR3 coding sequence is TGTGCCAGCAGCGTCGGGACGGATGATCAGCCCCAGCATTTT.

The chain recombines TRBV27 with TRBJ1-2, with D unresolved. Deletions cut 5 bases from V and 6 bases from J, with 13 bases between. CDR1 MNHEY and CDR2 SMNVEV come from the germline V gene (reference sequence). The CDR3 sequence is 13 residues long. The CDR3 is CASSPIETDGYTF. For the CDR3, the DNA is TGTGCCAGCAGTCCTATCGAAACAGATGGCTACACCTTC.

This clonotype was found once. The chain combines TRBV25-1 with TRBJ2-7; D possibly corresponds to TRBD1 (6 bases). V dropped 3 bases and J dropped 6 bases, with 12 bases sitting between them. Germline V CDR1 and CDR2: MGHDK, SYGVNS. The CDR3 is made up of 13 amino acids. This chain's CDR3 is CASSDSTGSEQYF. CDR3 coding DNA: TGTGCCAGCAGTGACTCCACAGGGTCCGAGCAGTACTTC.

This sequence joins TRBV12-3 or TRBV12-4 and TRBJ2-5; possibly TRBD2 for D (5 bases). This CDR3 region has 16 residues. Trimming cost V 4 bases and J 1 base, with 16 bases left between them. The CDR3: CASSSHRTGPQETQYF. The DNA for the CDR3 is TGTGCCAGCAGTTCCCATCGGACTGGGCCCCAAGAGACCCAGTACTTC.

This rearrangement joins TRBV7-8 to TRBJ2-3; 8 bases are a match to TRBD1. From germline, CDR1 is SGHVS and CDR2 FQNEAQ. The CDR3 covers 16 residues. V was clipped by 3 bases and J by 2 bases; unmatched bases: 7. The DNA for the CDR3 is TGTGCCAGCAGCTTTACAGGGGGAGTACTCACAGATACGCAGTATTTT. It is translated as CASSFTGGVLTDTQYF.

This clonotype appeared once. The chain links TRBV9 to TRBJ2-3, with D possibly matching TRBD2 (6 bases). V lost 4 bases and J lost 8, with 14 bases in between. Germline V gives CDR1 SGDLS, CDR2 YYNGEE. CDR3 length: 13 residues. CDR3 DNA sequence: TGTGCCAGCAGCCCGGGGGAGTCGGCTACGCAGTATTTT. Translating it yields CASSPGESATQYF. The full variable domain, completed using reference TRBV9 and TRBJ2-3, is DSGVTQTPKHLITATGQRVTLRCSPRSGDLSVYWYQQSLDQGLQFLIQYYNGEERAKGNILERFSAQQFPDLHSELNLSSLELGDSALYFCASSPGESATQYFGPGTRLTVL.

The chain combines TRBV7-9 with TRBJ1-5, with D perhaps TRBD1 (5 bases). Germline CDR1 reads SEHNR; CDR2 reads FQNEAQ (reference sequence). The CDR3 is 13 amino acids. V lost 6 bases and J lost 5, with 11 bases in between. CDR3 nucleotide sequence: TGTGCCAGCAGACTCGACAGCGATCAGCCCCAGCATTTT. It codes for CASRLDSDQPQHF.

The V gene is TRBV28, the J gene TRBJ2-7; D possibly corresponds to TRBD2 (5 bases). Trimming removed 5 bases from V and 2 bases from J, with 10 bases in between. The CDR3 spans 13 residues. Per the germline V gene, CDR1 is MDHEN and CDR2 is SYDVKM. The CDR3 region has the DNA TGTGCCAGCAGTGTGGACGGGACCTACGAGCAGTACTTC. Translated, it gives CASSVDGTYEQYF. Full variable domain (outside the CDR3, taken from reference TRBV28 and TRBJ2-7): DVKVTQSSRYLVKRTGEKVFLECVQDMDHENMFWYRQDPGLGLRLIYFSYDVKMKEKGDIPEGYSVSREKKERFSLILESASTNQTSMYLCASSVDGTYEQYFGPGTRLTVT.

This clonotype is a singleton in its sample. The chain carries TRBV12-3 or TRBV12-4 and TRBJ1-6; D is unclear. V lost 5 bases to trimming and J lost 4 bases, with 12 bases between them. This CDR3 region has 15 residues. CDR3: CASSPDGQYNSPLHF. CDR3 in DNA: TGTGCCAGCAGTCCGGATGGGCAGTATAATTCACCCCTCCACTTT.

The rearrangement links TRBV15 to TRBJ1-2; unclear D gene. The CDR3 contains 14 residues. The ends were cut back, 0 bases at V and 8 bases at J, with 13 bases in the middle. Germline CDR1 is LNHNV and CDR2 is YYDKDF (reference sequence). Here the CDR3 reads CATSREVSARGYTF. In DNA, the CDR3 is TGTGCCACCAGCAGAGAGGTCTCAGCGAGAGGCTACACCTTC.

J is TRBJ2-1 and V is TRBV14, with D possibly being TRBD1 (6 bases). This CDR3 region has 16 residues. Between the trimmed V and J ends, which lost 2 bases and 6 bases, there was a span of 17 bases. Germline V gene data show CDR1 as SGHDN and CDR2 as FVKESK. The CDR3 nucleotides read TGTGCCAGCAGCCAATACAGGGATCTTACCAGCAATGAGCAGTTCTTC. Its translation is CASSQYRDLTSNEQFF.

The chain has TRBV11-1 and TRBJ2-2, with D possibly called TRBD1 or TRBD2 (6 bases each). V lost 5 bases to trimming and J lost 4 bases, with 26 bases between them. The germline V gene has CDR1 SGHAT and CDR2 FQDESV (reference sequence). This CDR3 region has 19 residues. The CDR3 sequence is CASSQRASAWGAGTGELFF. The CDR3 region has the DNA TGTGCCAGCAGCCAGAGAGCGAGTGCCTGGGGGGCCGGCACCGGGGAGCTGTTTTTT. The whole variable domain, filled in from reference TRBV11-1 and TRBJ2-2, reads EAEVAQSPRYKITEKSQAVAFWCDPISGHATLYWYRQILGQGPELLVQFQDESVVDDSQLPKDRFSAERLKGVDSTLKIQPAELGDSAMYLCASSQRASAWGAGTGELFFGEGSRLTVL.

The rearrangement joins TRBV12-3 or TRBV12-4 to TRBJ2-7; D is uncertain. V was pared by 1 base and J by 2 bases, with 9 bases between. The CDR3 loop spans 14 amino acids. CDR3 bases: TGTGCCAGCAGTTTAGAGGCCGGTACCTACGAGCAGTACTTC. This translates into CASSLEAGTYEQYF.

The gene calls are TRBV9 and TRBJ2-3; 7 bases fit TRBD2. This CDR3 comprises 15 residues. Trimming cost V 3 bases and J 0 bases; bases outside gene matches: 4. Germline V gives CDR1 SGDLS, CDR2 YYNGEE. CDR3 in amino acids: CASSGGGASTDTQYF. The CDR3 region has the DNA TGTGCCAGCAGCGGCGGGGGAGCCAGCACAGATACGCAGTATTTT.

The V gene is TRBV11-2, the J gene TRBJ1-6, with 7 positions matching TRBD1. CDR1 is SGHAT, CDR2 FQNNGV, per germline. The CDR3 runs 17 residues. J gave up 3 bases and V 1 base, and 6 bases lay outside the gene matches. The CDR3 here is CASSLGPGTDYNSPLHF. The CDR3 DNA is TGTGCCAGCAGCTTAGGTCCAGGGACAGACTATAATTCACCCCTCCACTTT.